This T cell receptor beta chain was sequenced during a study of identical twins. Regarding the study as a whole: Twins shared beta out-of-frame sequences in excess, but this excess was weaker.

Trimming pared 7 bases from V and 0 bases from J, leaving 14 bases between. The CDR3 is 15 amino acids. TCRdb independently ran MiXCR on the 5' RACE reads; one entry per CDR3 protein. The sample has fewer than 800,000 distinct CDR3 sequences, about 7% seen once. In its sample, this clonotype was seen a few times. Its cognate antigen is unknown. These data are also associated with another study on yellow fever vaccine responses in identical twins.

The source of this sequence is a woman younger than 30 in good health. The sequencing sample was made of PBMCs. The chain couples TRBV12-3 or TRBV12-4 to TRBJ2-3; tentative D call: TRBD1 (6 bases). The CDR3 nucleotides read TGTGCCAGCACACCCGGGACATACAGCACAGATACGCAGTATTTT. It specifies CASTPGTYSTDTQYF.